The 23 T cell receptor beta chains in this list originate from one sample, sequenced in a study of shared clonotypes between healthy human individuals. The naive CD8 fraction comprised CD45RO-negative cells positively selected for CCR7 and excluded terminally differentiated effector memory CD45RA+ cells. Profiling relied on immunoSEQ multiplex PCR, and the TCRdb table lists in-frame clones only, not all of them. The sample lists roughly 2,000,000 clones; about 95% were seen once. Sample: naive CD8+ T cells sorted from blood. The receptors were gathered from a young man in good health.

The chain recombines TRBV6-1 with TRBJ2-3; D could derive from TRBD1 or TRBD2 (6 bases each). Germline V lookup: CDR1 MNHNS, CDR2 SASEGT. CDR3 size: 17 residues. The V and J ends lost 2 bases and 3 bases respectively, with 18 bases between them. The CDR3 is CASSEWGGGAGTDTQYF. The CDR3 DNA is TGTGCCAGCAGTGAATGGGGTGGGGGCGCGGGGACAGATACGCAGTATTTT.

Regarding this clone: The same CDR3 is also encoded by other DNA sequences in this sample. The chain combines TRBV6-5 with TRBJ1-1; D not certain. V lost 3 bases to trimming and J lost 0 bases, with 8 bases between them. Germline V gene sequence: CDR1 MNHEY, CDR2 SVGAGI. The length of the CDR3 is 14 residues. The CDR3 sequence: CASSYLGMNTEAFF. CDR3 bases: TGTGCCAGCAGTTATTTAGGGATGAACACTGAAGCTTTCTTT.

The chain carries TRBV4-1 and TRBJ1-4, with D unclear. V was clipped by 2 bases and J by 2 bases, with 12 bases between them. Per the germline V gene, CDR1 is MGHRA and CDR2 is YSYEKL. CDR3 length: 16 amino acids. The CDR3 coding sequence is TGCGCCAGCAGCCAACACGAAGTTGCTACTAATGAAAAACTGTTTTTT. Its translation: CASSQHEVATNEKLFF.

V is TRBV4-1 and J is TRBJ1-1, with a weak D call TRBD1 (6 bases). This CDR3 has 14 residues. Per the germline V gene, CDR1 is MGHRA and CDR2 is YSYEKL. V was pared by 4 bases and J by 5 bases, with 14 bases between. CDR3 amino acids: CASSPTTGWTEAFF. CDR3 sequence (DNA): TGCGCCAGCAGCCCTACTACAGGGTGGACTGAAGCTTTCTTT.

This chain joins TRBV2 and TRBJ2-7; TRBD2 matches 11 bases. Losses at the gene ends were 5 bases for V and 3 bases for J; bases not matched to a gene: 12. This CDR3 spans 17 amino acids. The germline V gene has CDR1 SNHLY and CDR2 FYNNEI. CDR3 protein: CASSSLGLAGEIYEQYF. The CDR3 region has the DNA TGTGCCAGCAGTTCGCTAGGACTAGCGGGTGAGATCTACGAGCAGTACTTC.

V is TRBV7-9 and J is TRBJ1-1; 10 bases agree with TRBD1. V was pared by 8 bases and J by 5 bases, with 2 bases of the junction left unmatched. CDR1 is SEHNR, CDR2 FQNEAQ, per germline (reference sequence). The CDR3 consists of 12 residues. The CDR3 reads CASGQGETEAFF. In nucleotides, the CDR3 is TGTGCCAGCGGACAGGGGGAAACTGAAGCTTTCTTT. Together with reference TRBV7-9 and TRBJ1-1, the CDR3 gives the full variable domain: DTGVSQNPRHKITKRGQNVTFRCDPISEHNRLYWYRQTLGQGPEFLTYFQNEAQLEKSRLLSDRFSAERPKGSFSTLEIQRTEQGDSAMYLCASGQGETEAFFGQGTRLTVV.

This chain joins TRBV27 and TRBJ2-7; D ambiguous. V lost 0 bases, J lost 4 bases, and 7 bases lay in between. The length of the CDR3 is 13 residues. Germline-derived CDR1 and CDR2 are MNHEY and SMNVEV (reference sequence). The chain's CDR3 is CASSLSNRYEQYF. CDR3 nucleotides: TGTGCCAGCAGTTTATCGAATAGGTACGAGCAGTACTTC.

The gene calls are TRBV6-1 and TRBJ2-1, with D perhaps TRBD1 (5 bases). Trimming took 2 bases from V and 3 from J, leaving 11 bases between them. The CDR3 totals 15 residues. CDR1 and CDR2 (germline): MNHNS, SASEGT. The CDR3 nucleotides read TGTGCCAGCAGTGAAAAGGACATACACTACAATGAGCAGTTCTTC. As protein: CASSEKDIHYNEQFF.

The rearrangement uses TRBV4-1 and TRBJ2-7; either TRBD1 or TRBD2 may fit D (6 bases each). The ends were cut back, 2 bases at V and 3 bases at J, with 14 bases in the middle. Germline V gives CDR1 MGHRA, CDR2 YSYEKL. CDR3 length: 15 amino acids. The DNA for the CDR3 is TGCGCCAGCAGCCAATATACGGGGGCTGTCTACGAGCAGTACTTC. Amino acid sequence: CASSQYTGAVYEQYF.

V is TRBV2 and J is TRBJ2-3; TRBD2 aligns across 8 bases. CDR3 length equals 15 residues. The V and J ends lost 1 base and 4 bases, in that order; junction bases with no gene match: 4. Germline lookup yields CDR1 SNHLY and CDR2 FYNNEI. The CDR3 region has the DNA TGTGCCAGCAGTGAAGACAGCGGGGGAGCAGATACGCAGTATTTT. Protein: CASSEDSGGADTQYF.

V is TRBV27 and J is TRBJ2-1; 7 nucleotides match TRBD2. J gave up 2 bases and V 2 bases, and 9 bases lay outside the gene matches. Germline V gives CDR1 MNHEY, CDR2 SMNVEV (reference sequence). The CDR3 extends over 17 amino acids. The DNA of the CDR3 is TGTGCCAGCAGTTTAGCGAGCGGGACGGATACCTACAATGAGCAGTTCTTC. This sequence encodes CASSLASGTDTYNEQFF.

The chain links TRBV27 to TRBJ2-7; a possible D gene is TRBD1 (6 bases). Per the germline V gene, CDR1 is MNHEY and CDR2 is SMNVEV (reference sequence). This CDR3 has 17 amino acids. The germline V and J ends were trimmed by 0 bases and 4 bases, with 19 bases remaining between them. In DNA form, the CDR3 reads TGTGCCAGCAGTTTATCGGACCAGGGGATCCAAAAATACGAGCAGTACTTC. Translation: CASSLSDQGIQKYEQYF.

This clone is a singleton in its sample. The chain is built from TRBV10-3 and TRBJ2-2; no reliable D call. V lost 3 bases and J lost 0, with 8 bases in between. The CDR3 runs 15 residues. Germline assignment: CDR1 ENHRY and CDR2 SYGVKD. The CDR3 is CAISDRLANTGELFF. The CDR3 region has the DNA TGTGCCATCAGTGATCGGCTAGCGAACACCGGGGAGCTGTTTTTT.

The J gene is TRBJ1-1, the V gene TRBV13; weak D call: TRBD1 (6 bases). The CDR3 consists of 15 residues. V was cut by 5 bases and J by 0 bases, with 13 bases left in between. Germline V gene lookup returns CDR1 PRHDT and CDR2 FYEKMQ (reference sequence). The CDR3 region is CASSQGGPLNTEAFF. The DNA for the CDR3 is TGTGCCAGCAGCCAAGGGGGACCGCTGAACACTGAAGCTTTCTTT.

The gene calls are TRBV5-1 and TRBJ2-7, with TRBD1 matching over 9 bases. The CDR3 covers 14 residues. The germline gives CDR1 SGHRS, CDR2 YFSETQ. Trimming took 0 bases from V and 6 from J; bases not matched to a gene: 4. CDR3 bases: TGCGCCAGCAGCTTGGGGACAGGGGTTTTCGAGCAGTACTTC. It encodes CASSLGTGVFEQYF.

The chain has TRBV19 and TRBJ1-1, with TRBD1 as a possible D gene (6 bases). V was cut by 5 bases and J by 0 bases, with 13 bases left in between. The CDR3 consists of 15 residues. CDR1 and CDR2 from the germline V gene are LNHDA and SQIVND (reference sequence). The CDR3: CASSDWTVMNTEAFF. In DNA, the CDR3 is TGTGCCAGTAGTGATTGGACAGTTATGAACACTGAAGCTTTCTTT.

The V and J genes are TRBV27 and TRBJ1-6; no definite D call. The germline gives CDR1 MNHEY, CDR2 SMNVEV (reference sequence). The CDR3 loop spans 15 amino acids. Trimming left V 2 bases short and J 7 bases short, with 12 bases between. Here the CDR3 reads CASSLGLGLNSPLHF. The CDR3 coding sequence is TGTGCCAGCAGTTTAGGACTAGGTCTGAATTCACCCCTCCACTTT.

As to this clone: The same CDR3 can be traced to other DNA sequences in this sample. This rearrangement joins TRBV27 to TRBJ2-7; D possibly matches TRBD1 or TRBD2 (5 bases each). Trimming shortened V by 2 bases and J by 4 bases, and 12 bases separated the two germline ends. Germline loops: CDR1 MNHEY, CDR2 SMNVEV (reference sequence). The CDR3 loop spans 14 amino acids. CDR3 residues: CASSLRGAVYEQYF. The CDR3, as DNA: TGTGCCAGCAGTTTAAGAGGGGCGGTTTACGAGCAGTACTTC.

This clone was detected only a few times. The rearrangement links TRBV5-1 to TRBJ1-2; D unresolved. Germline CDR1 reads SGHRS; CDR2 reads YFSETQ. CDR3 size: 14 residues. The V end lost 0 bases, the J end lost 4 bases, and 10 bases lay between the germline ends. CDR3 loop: CASSLAEGPYGYTF. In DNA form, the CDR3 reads TGCGCCAGCAGCTTGGCCGAGGGCCCCTATGGCTACACCTTC.

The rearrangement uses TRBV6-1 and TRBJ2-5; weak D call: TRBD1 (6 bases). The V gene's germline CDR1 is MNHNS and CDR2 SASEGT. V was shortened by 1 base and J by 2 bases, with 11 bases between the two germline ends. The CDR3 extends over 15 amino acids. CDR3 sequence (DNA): TGTGCCAGCAGTGAAGACCCGACAGGACAAGAGACCCAGTACTTC. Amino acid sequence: CASSEDPTGQETQYF.

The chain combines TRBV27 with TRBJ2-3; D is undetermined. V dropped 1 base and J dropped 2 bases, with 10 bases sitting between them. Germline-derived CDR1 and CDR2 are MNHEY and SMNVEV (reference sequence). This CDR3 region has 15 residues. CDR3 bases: TGTGCCAGCAGTTTATTGGGTACAGACACAGATACGCAGTATTTT. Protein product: CASSLLGTDTDTQYF.

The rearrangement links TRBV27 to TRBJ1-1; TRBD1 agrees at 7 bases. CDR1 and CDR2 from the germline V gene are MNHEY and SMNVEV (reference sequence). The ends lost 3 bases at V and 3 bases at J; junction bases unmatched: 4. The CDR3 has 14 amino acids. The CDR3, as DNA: TGTGCCAGCAGTTTCACCGGGACAGACACTGAAGCTTTCTTT. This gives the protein CASSFTGTDTEAFF.

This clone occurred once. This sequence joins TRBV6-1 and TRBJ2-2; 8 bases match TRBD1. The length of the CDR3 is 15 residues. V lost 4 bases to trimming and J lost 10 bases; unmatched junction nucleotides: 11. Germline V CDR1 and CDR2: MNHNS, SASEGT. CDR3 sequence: CASSALQGGLLELFF. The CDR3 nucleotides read TGTGCCAGCAGTGCTCTACAGGGGGGCCTTTTGGAGCTGTTTTTT.